A single sample gave rise to the 21 T cell receptor beta chains below, sequenced in a study of identical twins. TCRdb reprocessed the 5' RACE reads with MiXCR, giving one entry per CDR3 protein. Found here are approximately 690,000 distinct CDR3 sequences, roughly 6% of them singletons; the top ten hold around 1.9%. The source material was naive T cells sorted from blood. These receptor sequences come from a man aged 18 to 29 in good health.

This clonotype was seen repeatedly, ten times or more. V is TRBV12-3 or TRBV12-4 and J is TRBJ2-7; 9 bases agree with TRBD1. With 2 bases clipped from V and 5 bases from J, the junction kept 7 bases outside the gene matches. The CDR3 length is 15 residues. The CDR3 nucleotides are TGTGCCAGCAGTTTACCGGACAGGGGCGTCCACGAGCAGTACTTC. Encoded protein: CASSLPDRGVHEQYF.

This chain joins TRBV7-9 and TRBJ2-2; D is ambiguous. Germline V lookup: CDR1 SEHNR, CDR2 FQNEAQ (reference sequence). The CDR3 consists of 14 residues. V gave up 0 bases and J gave up 5 bases, with 7 bases separating them. The CDR3 DNA sequence: TGTGCCAGCAGCTTAGCAATCAGAACCGGGGAGCTGTTTTTT. Protein: CASSLAIRTGELFF. Full variable domain (rest looked up from reference TRBV7-9 and TRBJ2-2): DTGVSQNPRHKITKRGQNVTFRCDPISEHNRLYWYRQTLGQGPEFLTYFQNEAQLEKSRLLSDRFSAERPKGSFSTLEIQRTEQGDSAMYLCASSLAIRTGELFFGEGSRLTVL.

The chain couples TRBV29-1 to TRBJ2-7; maybe TRBD1 (5 bases). V lost 6 bases and J 2 bases, leaving 14 bases between the germline ends. This CDR3 comprises 13 residues. The germline V gene encodes CDR1 SQVTM and CDR2 ANQGSEA. CDR3 sequence reads: CSVLQGGAYEQYF. The CDR3 region has the DNA TGCAGCGTGCTGCAGGGTGGAGCCTACGAGCAGTACTTC.

This clonotype was seen repeatedly, ten times or more. The chain couples TRBV21-1 to TRBJ2-7; no DNA check was done on the table's D call, TRBD2. TRBV21-1 is classified as a pseudogene. The CDR3 has 17 amino acids. CDR3 residues: CASSKAQWREGAYEQYF. As DNA, the CDR3 is TGTGCCAGCAGCAAAGCGCAGTGGCGGGAGGGCGCCTACGAGCAGTACTTC.

The rearrangement uses TRBV7-9 and TRBJ2-1; TRBD1 is a possible D gene (5 bases). The CDR3 runs to 16 residues. Trimming stripped 0 bases from V and 8 bases from J, with 17 bases between. Germline CDR1 is SEHNR and CDR2 is FQNEAQ (reference sequence). The CDR3 coding sequence is TGTGCCAGCAGCTTAGCTCTGCAAACCCTGGGGCATGAGCAGTTCTTC. Translating gives CASSLALQTLGHEQFF.

In its sample, this clonotype was seen a few times. The chain recombines TRBV14 with TRBJ1-2, with a possible D match to TRBD1 (5 bases). The CDR3 spans 14 residues. The germline CDR1 and CDR2 sequences are SGHDN and FVKESK. The V and J ends lost 1 base and 4 bases respectively, with 10 bases between them. CDR3 region: CASSQVGRSYGYTF. CDR3 nucleotides: TGTGCCAGCAGCCAAGTGGGACGGAGCTATGGCTACACCTTC.

This clonotype was seen ten or more times. The chain recombines TRBV6-5 with TRBJ2-1, with 7 bases lining up with TRBD2. CDR1 is MNHEY, CDR2 SVGAGI, per germline. This CDR3 comprises 14 residues. The V gene end was trimmed by 2 bases and the J gene end by 5 bases; junction bases not matched to a gene: 3. The chain's CDR3 is CASSYGGGNNEQFF. In nucleotides, the CDR3 is TGTGCCAGCAGTTACGGGGGAGGGAACAATGAGCAGTTCTTC.

The genes are TRBV20-1 and TRBJ2-7; 9 nucleotides agree with TRBD2. CDR1 is DFQATT and CDR2 is SNEGSKA in the germline V gene (reference sequence). Trimming cost V 6 bases and J 0 bases; bases outside gene matches: 9. CDR3 length: 15 residues. This chain's CDR3 is CSAPREAGGSYEQYF. CDR3 bases: TGCAGTGCGCCCCGGGAAGCGGGAGGCTCCTACGAGCAGTACTTC.

This clonotype was observed many times. The genes are TRBV18 and TRBJ2-7; either TRBD1 or TRBD2 may fit D (5 bases each). The V gene's germline CDR1 is KGHSH and CDR2 LQKENI. Deletions cut 1 base from V and 6 bases from J, with 13 bases between. This CDR3 region has 14 residues. CDR3 DNA: TGTGCCAGCTCACCACAGGGGACGAAAGGCGAGCAGTACTTC. It encodes CASSPQGTKGEQYF.

This clonotype was picked up many times. This chain uses TRBV11-2 with TRBJ2-2, with 11 bases identical to TRBD2. V trimming: 10 bases; J trimming: 1 base; junction bases outside the gene matches: 8. Per germline, CDR1 SGHAT and CDR2 FQNNGV. This CDR3 is 16 amino acids long. The CDR3 bases are TGTGCCACACGGAGGACTAGCGGGCAGAACACCGGGGAGCTGTTTTTT. The encoded protein is CATRRTSGQNTGELFF.

The rearrangement uses TRBV7-2 and TRBJ2-5, with TRBD1 matching 7 bases. The CDR3 loop spans 15 amino acids. With 5 bases clipped from V and 5 bases from J, the junction kept 11 bases outside the gene matches. CDR1 SGHTA and CDR2 FQGNSA come from the germline V gene. CDR3 nucleotide sequence: TGTGCCAGCAGCAAAACCCCACAGGGGTCGGAGACCCAGTACTTC. It codes for CASSKTPQGSETQYF.

This clonotype was picked up many times. The chain is built from TRBV7-9 and TRBJ2-7; the D is unclear. Trimming stripped 2 bases from V and 6 bases from J, with 11 bases between. Germline assignment: CDR1 SEHNR and CDR2 FQNEAQ (reference sequence). CDR3 size: 13 residues. CDR3 bases: TGTGCCAGCAGCTTACTGGCAGAGACCGAGCAGTACGTC. Its protein is CASSLLAETEQYV.

The gene calls are TRBV12-3 or TRBV12-4 and TRBJ1-2; D ambiguous. The CDR3 length is 15 residues. Trimming removed 7 bases at V and 4 bases at J, with 19 bases between. The DNA of the CDR3 is TGTGCCAGCAATGGAGGCTCGGGGTTGGGCTATGGCTACACCTTC. This gives the protein CASNGGSGLGYGYTF.

The gene calls are TRBV19 and TRBJ1-5, with D hard to call. The CDR3 length is 15 residues. The ends were cut back, 5 bases at V and 4 bases at J, with 15 bases in the middle. Germline V gene lookup returns CDR1 LNHDA and CDR2 SQIVND (reference sequence). The CDR3 DNA reads TGTGCCAGTAGTCCTTACGTCGAGGGAAATCAGCCCCAGCATTTT. Residues: CASSPYVEGNQPQHF.

This clonotype was recorded many times. DNA for the CDR3: TGTGCCAGCAGCTACCGGACTAGCGGGAGGGCCGCGGCAGATACGCAGTATTTT. It encodes CASSYRTSGRAAADTQYF. The chain carries TRBV11-2 and TRBJ2-3; 15 bases fit TRBD2. From germline, CDR1 is SGHAT and CDR2 FQNNGV. Trimming cost V 4 bases and J 4 bases; bases outside gene matches: 9. The CDR3 has 18 residues.

This clonotype was observed a handful of times. This chain links TRBV7-6 with TRBJ2-1; 8 nucleotides match TRBD1. The trim removed 6 bases at V and 7 bases at J, leaving 5 bases unmatched. The germline gives CDR1 SGHVS, CDR2 FNYEAQ. This CDR3 comprises 13 residues. The chain's CDR3 is CASSSTGVNEQFF. CDR3 nucleotides: TGTGCCAGCAGTTCGACAGGGGTTAATGAGCAGTTCTTC.

There are many counts of this clonotype. The chain uses TRBV7-8 and TRBJ2-1; no firm D call. The CDR3 runs 15 residues. Per germline, CDR1 SGHVS and CDR2 FQNEAQ. Trimming removed 0 bases at V and 6 bases at J, with 12 bases between. The CDR3 nucleotides read TGTGCCAGCAGCTTAGCACGGATAATGGGCAATGAGCAGTTCTTC. It yields the protein CASSLARIMGNEQFF.

Here the CDR3 DNA reads TGTGCCAGCAGCCTGCGACAGCTAGGGTTTAGGGACATTCAGTACTTC. Amino acids: CASSLRQLGFRDIQYF. This chain connects TRBV3-1 to TRBJ2-4; possibly TRBD1 for D (5 bases). CDR3 length equals 16 residues. Germline assignment: CDR1 LGHDT and CDR2 YNNKEL (reference sequence). Trimming removed 4 bases from V and 8 bases from J, with 21 bases in between.

In its sample, this clonotype was seen many times. This chain uses TRBV4-1 with TRBJ2-5, with 7 bases lining up with TRBD1. From germline, CDR1 is MGHRA and CDR2 YSYEKL. There are 17 residues in the CDR3. Trimming removed 4 bases from V and 4 bases from J; junction bases left unmatched: 15. The CDR3 DNA sequence: TGCGCCAGCAGCCCAACGGTACCGGGACAGATAAGAGAGACCCAGTACTTC. Its protein is CASSPTVPGQIRETQYF.

This clonotype came up many times. V gene TRBV5-5 combines with J gene TRBJ2-3; D not resolved. Trimming pared 5 bases from V and 4 bases from J, leaving 11 bases between. The length of the CDR3 is 13 residues. Germline CDR1 reads SGHKS; CDR2 reads YYEKEE (reference sequence). CDR3 loop: CASRETGADTQYF. The CDR3 DNA reads as TGTGCCAGCAGGGAAACGGGCGCAGATACGCAGTATTTT.

This clonotype was observed at least ten times. This chain connects TRBV29-1 to TRBJ2-4; the match to TRBD2 covers 7 bases. Losses at the gene ends were 7 bases for V and 4 bases for J; bases not matched to a gene: 7. The germline V gene encodes CDR1 SQVTM and CDR2 ANQGSEA. The CDR3 is 13 amino acids. The CDR3, as DNA: TGCAGCGCAACCGGGACTACAAAAAACATTCAGTACTTC. Residues: CSATGTTKNIQYF.